This T cell receptor beta chain was documented in a study of T-cell reconstitution after alpha-beta-depleted transplantation in children. Findings and caveats of the study: Expanded graft clones numbering several hundred reportedly gave rise to alpha-beta T cells about two months after transplant. Newly produced T cells mostly provided counts and TCRbeta diversity after one year, as hyperexpanded clones declined. Surviving recipient T cells and intrathymic progenitors accounted for some patients' high TCRbeta diversity at day 60.

Researchers prepared the TCRbeta library using unique molecular identifiers, the study reports. TCRdb used MiXCR to reprocess the PCR reads, holding one entry per CDR3 protein. The sample lists around 960,000 distinct CDR3 sequences; roughly 31% were seen once. This clonotype was found a few times. Its matching antigen is unknown. Germline V lookup: CDR1 SGHDN, CDR2 FVKESK. This CDR3 comprises 15 residues. The V gene lost 0 bases and the J gene lost 7 bases, with 14 bases spanning the gap. The specimen comprised PBMCs, mostly from graft donor cells, sampled 360 days after TCRalphabeta/CD19-depleted stem cell transplant. This clonotype was sampled from a boy under two years old who had a stem cell transplant for SCID, so the T cells may come from the graft donor. The rearrangement links TRBV14 to TRBJ2-3, with D uncertain. CDR3 amino acids: CASSQERLVRNTQYF. The CDR3 bases are TGTGCCAGCAGCCAAGAACGCCTAGTTCGGAATACGCAGTATTTT.